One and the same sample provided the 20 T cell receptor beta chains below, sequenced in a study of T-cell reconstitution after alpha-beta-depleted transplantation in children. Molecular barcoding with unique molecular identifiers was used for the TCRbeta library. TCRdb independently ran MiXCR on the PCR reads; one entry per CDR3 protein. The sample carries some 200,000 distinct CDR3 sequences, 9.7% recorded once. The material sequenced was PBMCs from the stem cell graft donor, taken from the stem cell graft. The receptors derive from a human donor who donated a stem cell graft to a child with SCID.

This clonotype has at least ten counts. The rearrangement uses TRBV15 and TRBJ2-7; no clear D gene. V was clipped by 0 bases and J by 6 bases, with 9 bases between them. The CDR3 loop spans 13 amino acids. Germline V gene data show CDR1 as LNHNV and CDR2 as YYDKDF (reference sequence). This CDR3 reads CATSRDTAGEQYF. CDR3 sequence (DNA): TGTGCCACCAGCAGAGATACGGCTGGCGAGCAGTACTTC.

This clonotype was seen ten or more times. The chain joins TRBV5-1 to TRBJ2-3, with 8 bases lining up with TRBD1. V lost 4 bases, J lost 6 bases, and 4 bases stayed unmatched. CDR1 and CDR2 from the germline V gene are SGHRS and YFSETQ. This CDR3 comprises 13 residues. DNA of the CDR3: TGCGCCAGCAGCACGGGACAGGTGGATACGCAGTATTTT. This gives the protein CASSTGQVDTQYF.

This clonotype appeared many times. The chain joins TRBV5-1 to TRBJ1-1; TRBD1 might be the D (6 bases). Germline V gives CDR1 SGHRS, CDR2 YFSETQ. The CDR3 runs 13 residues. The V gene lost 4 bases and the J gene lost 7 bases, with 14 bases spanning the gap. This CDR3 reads CASSTWTDREAFF. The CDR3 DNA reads TGCGCCAGCAGCACTTGGACAGATCGTGAAGCTTTCTTT.

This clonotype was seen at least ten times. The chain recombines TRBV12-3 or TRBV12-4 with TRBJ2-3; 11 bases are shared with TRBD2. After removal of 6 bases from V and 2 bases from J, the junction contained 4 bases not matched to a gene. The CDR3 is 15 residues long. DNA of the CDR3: TGTGCCAGCAGCAAACTAGCGGGGGCCACAGATACGCAGTATTTT. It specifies CASSKLAGATDTQYF.

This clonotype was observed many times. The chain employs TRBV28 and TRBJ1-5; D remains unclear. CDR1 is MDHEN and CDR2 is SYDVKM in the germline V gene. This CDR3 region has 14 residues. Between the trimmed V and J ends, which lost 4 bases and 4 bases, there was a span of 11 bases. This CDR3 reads CASSYPQGNQPQHF. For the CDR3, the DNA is TGTGCCAGCAGTTACCCCCAAGGGAATCAGCCCCAGCATTTT.

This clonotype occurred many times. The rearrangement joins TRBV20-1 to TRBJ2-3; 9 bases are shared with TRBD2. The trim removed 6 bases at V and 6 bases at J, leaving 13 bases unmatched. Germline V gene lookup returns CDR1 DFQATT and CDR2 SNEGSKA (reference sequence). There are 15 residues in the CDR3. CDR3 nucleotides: TGCAGTGCCCCCGGGGGGGCTAGCGGGGTTGATACGCAGTATTTT. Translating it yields CSAPGGASGVDTQYF.

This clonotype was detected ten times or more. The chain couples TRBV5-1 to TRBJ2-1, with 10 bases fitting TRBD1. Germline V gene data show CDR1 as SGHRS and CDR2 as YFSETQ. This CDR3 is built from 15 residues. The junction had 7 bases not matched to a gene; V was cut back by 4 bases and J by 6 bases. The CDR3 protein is CASSNGTGDRNEQFF. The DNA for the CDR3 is TGCGCCAGCAGCAACGGGACAGGGGACCGCAATGAGCAGTTCTTC.

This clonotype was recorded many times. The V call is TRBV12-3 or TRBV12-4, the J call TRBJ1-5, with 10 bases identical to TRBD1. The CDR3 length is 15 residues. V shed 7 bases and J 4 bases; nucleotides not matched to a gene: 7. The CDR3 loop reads CASKWAGQGNQPQHF. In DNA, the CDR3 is TGTGCCAGCAAGTGGGCGGGACAGGGGAATCAGCCCCAGCATTTT.

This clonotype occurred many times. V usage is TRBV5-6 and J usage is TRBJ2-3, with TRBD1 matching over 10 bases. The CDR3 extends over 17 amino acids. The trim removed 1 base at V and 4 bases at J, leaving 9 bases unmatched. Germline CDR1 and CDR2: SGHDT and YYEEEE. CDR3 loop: CASSLLGDRGGADTQYF. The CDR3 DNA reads TGTGCCAGCAGCTTGCTGGGGGACAGGGGCGGGGCAGATACGCAGTATTTT.

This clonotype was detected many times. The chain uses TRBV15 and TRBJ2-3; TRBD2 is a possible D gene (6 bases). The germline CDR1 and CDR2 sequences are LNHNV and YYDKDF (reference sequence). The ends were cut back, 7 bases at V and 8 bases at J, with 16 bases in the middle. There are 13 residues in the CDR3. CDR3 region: CATTQTSFATQYF. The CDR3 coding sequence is TGTGCCACCACTCAGACTAGTTTCGCTACGCAGTATTTT.

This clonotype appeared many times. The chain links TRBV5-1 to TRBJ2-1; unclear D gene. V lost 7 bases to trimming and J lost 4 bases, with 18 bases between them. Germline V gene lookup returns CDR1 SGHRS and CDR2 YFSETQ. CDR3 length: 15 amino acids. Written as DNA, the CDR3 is TGCGCCAGCCGTAGGGCTTCAATAACTTACAATGAGCAGTTCTTC. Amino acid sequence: CASRRASITYNEQFF.

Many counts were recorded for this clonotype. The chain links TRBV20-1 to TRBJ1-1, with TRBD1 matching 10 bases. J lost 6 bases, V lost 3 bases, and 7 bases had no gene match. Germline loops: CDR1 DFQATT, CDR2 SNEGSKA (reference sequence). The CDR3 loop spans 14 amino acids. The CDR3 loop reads CSASDRGRGAEAFF. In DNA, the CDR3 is TGCAGTGCTAGCGACAGGGGGCGCGGGGCTGAAGCTTTCTTT.

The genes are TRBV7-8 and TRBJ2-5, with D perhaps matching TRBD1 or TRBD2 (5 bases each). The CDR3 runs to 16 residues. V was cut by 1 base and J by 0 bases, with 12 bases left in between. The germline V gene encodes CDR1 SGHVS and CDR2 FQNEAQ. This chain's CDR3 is CASSLGGGGYQETQYF. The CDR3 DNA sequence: TGTGCCAGCAGCTTAGGTGGGGGTGGGTACCAAGAGACCCAGTACTTC. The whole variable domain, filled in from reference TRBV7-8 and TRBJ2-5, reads GAGVSQSPRYKVAKRGQDVALRCDPISGHVSLFWYQQALGQGPEFLTYFQNEAQLDKSGLPSDRFFAERPEGSVSTLKIQRTQQEDSAVYLCASSLGGGGYQETQYFGPGTRLLVL.

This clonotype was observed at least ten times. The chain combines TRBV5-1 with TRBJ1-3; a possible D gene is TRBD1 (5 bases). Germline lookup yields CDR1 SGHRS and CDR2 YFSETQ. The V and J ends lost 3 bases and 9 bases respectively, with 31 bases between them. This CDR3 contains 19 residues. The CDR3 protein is CASSSGGTGLFGSLGTIYF. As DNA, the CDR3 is TGCGCCAGCAGCTCGGGGGGAACGGGACTTTTCGGCTCTCTTGGCACCATATATTTT.

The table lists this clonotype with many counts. The CDR3 DNA follows: TGCAGTGCTAGGGTGGGCCAAGAGACCCAGTACTTC. It translates to CSARVGQETQYF. The V call is TRBV20-1, the J call TRBJ2-5; D ambiguous. This CDR3 has 12 amino acids. Trimming pared 3 bases from V and 1 base from J, leaving 6 bases between. Germline V gives CDR1 DFQATT, CDR2 SNEGSKA (reference sequence).

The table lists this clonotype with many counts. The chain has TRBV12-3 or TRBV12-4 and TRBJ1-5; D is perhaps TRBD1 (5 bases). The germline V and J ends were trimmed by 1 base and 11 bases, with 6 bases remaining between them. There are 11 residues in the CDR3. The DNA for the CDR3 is TGTGCCAGCAGTTTAGGGGGGACCCAGCATTTT. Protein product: CASSLGGTQHF.

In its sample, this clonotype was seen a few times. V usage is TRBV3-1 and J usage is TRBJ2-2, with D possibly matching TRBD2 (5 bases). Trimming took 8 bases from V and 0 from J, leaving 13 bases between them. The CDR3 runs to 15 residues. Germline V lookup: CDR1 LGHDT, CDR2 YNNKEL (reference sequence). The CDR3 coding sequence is TGTGCCAGCGGAGAGGGCCTAACGAACACCGGGGAGCTGTTTTTT. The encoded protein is CASGEGLTNTGELFF.

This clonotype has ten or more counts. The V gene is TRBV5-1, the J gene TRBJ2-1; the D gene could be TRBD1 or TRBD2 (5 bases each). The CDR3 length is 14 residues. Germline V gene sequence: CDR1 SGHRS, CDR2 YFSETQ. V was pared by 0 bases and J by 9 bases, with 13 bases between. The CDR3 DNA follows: TGCGCCAGCAGCTTGGTTATGGGGGTGGGTGAGCAGTTCTTC. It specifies CASSLVMGVGEQFF.

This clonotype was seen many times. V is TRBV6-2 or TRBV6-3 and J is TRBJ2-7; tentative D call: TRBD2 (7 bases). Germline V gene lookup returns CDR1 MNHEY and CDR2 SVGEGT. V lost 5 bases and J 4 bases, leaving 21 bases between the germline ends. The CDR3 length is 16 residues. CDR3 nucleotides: TGTGCCAGCAGTCCCCTTTGGGGGGGCCCCCGGTACGAGCAGTACTTC. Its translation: CASSPLWGGPRYEQYF.

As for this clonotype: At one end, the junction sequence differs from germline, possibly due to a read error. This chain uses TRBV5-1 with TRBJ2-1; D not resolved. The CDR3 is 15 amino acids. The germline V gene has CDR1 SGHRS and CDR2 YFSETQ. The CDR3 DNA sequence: TGCGCCAGCAGCTTGGCCGCAAGCTCCTACAATGAGAAGTTCTTC. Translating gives CASSLAASSYNEKFF.